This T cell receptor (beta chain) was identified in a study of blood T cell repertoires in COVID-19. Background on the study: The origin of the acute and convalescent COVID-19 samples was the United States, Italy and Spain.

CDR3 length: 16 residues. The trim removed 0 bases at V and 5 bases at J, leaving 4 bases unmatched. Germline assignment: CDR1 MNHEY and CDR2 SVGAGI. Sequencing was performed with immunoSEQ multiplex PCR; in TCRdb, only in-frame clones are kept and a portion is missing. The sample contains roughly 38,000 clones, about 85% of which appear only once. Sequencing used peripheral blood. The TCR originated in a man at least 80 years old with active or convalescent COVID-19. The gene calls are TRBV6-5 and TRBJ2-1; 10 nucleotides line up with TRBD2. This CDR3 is CASSYSFGLADNEQFF. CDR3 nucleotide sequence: TGTGCCAGCAGTTACTCGTTCGGACTAGCGGACAATGAGCAGTTCTTC.